One sample yielded the 17 T cell receptor beta chains listed below, sequenced in a study of identical twins. TCRdb fed the 5' RACE reads into MiXCR, producing one record per CDR3 protein. Among 500,000 to 550,000 distinct CDR3 sequences listed, less than 25% were seen once. This sample was also put to use in a study of T cells expressing NK-cell markers.

The sequencing input was CD4+ T cells sorted from blood. The receptors come from a woman younger than 30 in good health.

The V gene is TRBV19, the J gene TRBJ2-1, with 8 nucleotides matching TRBD1. V shed 5 bases, J shed 7 bases, and the junction held 7 bases outside the gene matches. CDR3 size: 14 residues. Germline assignment: CDR1 LNHDA and CDR2 SQIVND (reference sequence). CDR3 sequence reads: CASSLPGTGNEQFF. The CDR3 nucleotides are TGTGCCAGTAGTCTGCCCGGGACAGGTAATGAGCAGTTCTTC.

This clonotype was detected many times. The chain joins TRBV21-1 to TRBJ2-1; the tabulated D call, TRBD1, remains unverified against the DNA. TRBV21-1 is a pseudogene locus. This CDR3 has 13 amino acids. The CDR3 loop is CASSKEAAHSKFF. The CDR3 DNA sequence: TGTGCCAGCAGCAAAGAGGCGGCCCACTCTAAGTTCTTC.

V usage is TRBV7-8 and J usage is TRBJ2-1; TRBD1 matches at 8 bases. The V and J ends lost 3 bases and 0 bases, in that order; junction bases with no gene match: 10. Germline-derived CDR1 and CDR2 are SGHVS and FQNEAQ. This CDR3 has 18 residues. CDR3 bases: TGTGCCAGCAGCTTTCCGCGGACAGGGACAATCTCCTACAATGAGCAGTTCTTC. Translated, it gives CASSFPRTGTISYNEQFF.

This clonotype has a single count. This chain connects TRBV6-1 to TRBJ2-7, with 9 positions matching TRBD2. The CDR3 length is 16 residues. Germline CDR1 reads MNHNS; CDR2 reads SASEGT. V lost 7 bases and J lost 4; bases outside the gene matches: 14. CDR3 bases: TGTGCCAGCACTGATAAGGGTAGCGGGAGAGAGTACGAGCAGTACTTC. Protein sequence: CASTDKGSGREYEQYF.

The rearrangement joins TRBV20-1 to TRBJ1-5; D is unresolved. Germline V CDR1 and CDR2: DFQATT, SNEGSKA (reference sequence). V was pared by 5 bases and J by 6 bases, with 20 bases between. This CDR3 region has 15 residues. Written as DNA, the CDR3 is TGCAGTGCTGCCGAATCCCCCCGGGATGGTCAGCCCCAGCATTTT. This codes for CSAAESPRDGQPQHF.

This clonotype was counted a single time. V and J are TRBV10-3 and TRBJ2-3; D is possibly TRBD1 or TRBD2 (5 bases each). V lost 0 bases to trimming and J lost 6 bases, with 13 bases between them. The germline CDR1 and CDR2 sequences are ENHRY and SYGVKD. The CDR3 is made up of 15 amino acids. The CDR3 protein is CAISESTRGRDTQYF. CDR3 bases: TGTGCCATCAGTGAGTCGACGAGGGGTCGGGATACGCAGTATTTT.

In its sample, this clonotype was seen a few times. V gene TRBV20-1 combines with J gene TRBJ2-4; D assignment may be TRBD1 or TRBD2 (5 bases each). In germline, CDR1 is DFQATT, CDR2 SNEGSKA (reference sequence). The V end was cut by 4 bases, the J end by 2 bases, with 21 bases between. The length of the CDR3 is 17 residues. CDR3 sequence reads: CSATGMAGTFSKNIQYF. The DNA of the CDR3 is TGCAGTGCTACGGGCATGGCAGGGACCTTTTCCAAAAACATTCAGTACTTC.

The rearrangement uses TRBV20-1 and TRBJ2-1; 13 nucleotides align to TRBD2. In germline, CDR1 is DFQATT, CDR2 SNEGSKA (reference sequence). The V segment lost 1 base and the J segment 4 bases; nucleotides outside the gene matches: 4. The CDR3 sequence is 16 residues long. Here the CDR3 DNA reads TGCAGTGCTAGAGTCCAACTAGCGGGGGGGTACAATGAGCAGTTCTTC. Translated: CSARVQLAGGYNEQFF.

In this sample, this clonotype turned up a few times. This rearrangement joins TRBV28 to TRBJ1-2; D unclear. Trimming stripped 1 base from V and 4 bases from J, with 10 bases between. CDR3 length: 14 amino acids. Germline lookup yields CDR1 MDHEN and CDR2 SYDVKM. As DNA, the CDR3 is TGTGCCAGCAGTTTATTACCGCATATCTATGGCTACACCTTC. Amino acid sequence: CASSLLPHIYGYTF.

CDR3 DNA: TGTGCCAGCAGCTCCGTAGAAAGGTTTCCAGATACGCAGTATTTT. Residues: CASSSVERFPDTQYF. V and J are TRBV11-2 and TRBJ2-3; D ambiguous. The CDR3 is 15 amino acids. In germline, CDR1 is SGHAT, CDR2 FQNNGV. The V and J ends lost 4 bases and 4 bases respectively, with 15 bases between them.

This chain joins TRBV6-1 and TRBJ2-3; 7 bases are a match to TRBD2. This CDR3 has 15 amino acids. Germline CDR1 reads MNHNS; CDR2 reads SASEGT. Germline trimming cut 6 bases from V and 3 bases from J; bases unmatched to any gene: 9. CDR3 protein: CASSRAGTKTDTQYF. CDR3 in DNA: TGTGCCAGCAGCCGAGCCGGGACTAAAACAGATACGCAGTATTTT.

The chain combines TRBV15 with TRBJ2-7; 7 bases fit TRBD1. V was pared by 0 bases and J by 4 bases, with 6 bases of the junction left unmatched. CDR1 is LNHNV and CDR2 is YYDKDF in the germline V gene (reference sequence). This CDR3 contains 15 residues. The CDR3 reads CATSRDPTGKYEQYF. In DNA form, the CDR3 reads TGTGCCACCAGCAGAGACCCGACAGGGAAGTACGAGCAGTACTTC.

J is TRBJ1-1 and V is TRBV5-5; D remains ambiguous. Per the germline V gene, CDR1 is SGHKS and CDR2 is YYEKEE (reference sequence). Trimming shortened V by 3 bases and J by 2 bases, and 11 bases separated the two germline ends. The CDR3 loop spans 14 amino acids. The CDR3 sequence: CASSSPLRNTEAFF. The CDR3 bases are TGTGCCAGCAGCTCCCCTCTGCGCAACACTGAAGCTTTCTTT.

CDR3 amino acids: CASSTYYAGANVLTF. In nucleotides, the CDR3 is TGTGCCAGCAGCACGTACTACGCTGGGGCCAACGTCCTGACTTTC. The rearrangement joins TRBV3-1 to TRBJ2-6, with D unclear. V was pared by 5 bases and J by 2 bases, with 10 bases between. The CDR3 spans 15 residues. The germline gives CDR1 LGHDT, CDR2 YNNKEL (reference sequence). The complete variable domain, with remaining parts taken from reference TRBV3-1 and TRBJ2-6, reads DTAVSQTPKYLVTQMGNDKSIKCEQNLGHDTMYWYKQDSKKFLKIMFSYNNKELIINETVPNRFSPKSPDKAHLNLHINSLELGDSAVYFCASSTYYAGANVLTFGAGSRLTVL.

The chain is built from TRBV20-1 and TRBJ2-7; 9 positions match TRBD1. Germline CDR1 and CDR2: DFQATT and SNEGSKA (reference sequence). The V segment lost 5 bases and the J segment 6 bases; nucleotides outside the gene matches: 11. The CDR3 is 14 amino acids. CDR3 loop: CSAVKPTGGREQYF. CDR3 sequence (DNA): TGCAGTGCTGTAAAACCGACAGGGGGGCGCGAGCAGTACTTC.

The gene calls are TRBV7-3 and TRBJ1-5; 7 bases map to TRBD1. The CDR3 has 19 residues. In germline, CDR1 is SGHTA, CDR2 FQGTGA. With V trimmed by 0 bases and J by 0 bases, 11 bases remained unmatched. The CDR3 bases are TGTGCCAGCAGCTTAACAGGGGGCCGCCCGCTTTATAGCAATCAGCCCCAGCATTTT. Its protein is CASSLTGGRPLYSNQPQHF.

This clonotype has more than one count but fewer than ten. V usage is TRBV20-1 and J usage is TRBJ2-1; D unresolved. The CDR3 consists of 13 residues. The ends were cut back, 1 base at V and 8 bases at J, with 12 bases in the middle. CDR1 and CDR2 (germline): DFQATT, SNEGSKA (reference sequence). Here the CDR3 DNA reads TGCAGTGCTAGAGTTGACCCCTCGGATGAGCAGTTCTTC. Protein product: CSARVDPSDEQFF.